One and the same sample provided the 12 T cell receptor beta chains below, sequenced in a study of blood T cell repertoires in COVID-19. Produced via immunoSEQ multiplex PCR; TCRdb's table is partial and in-frame only. The sample shows 140,000 to 150,000 clones, around 81% of them seen only once. Sequenced input: peripheral blood. These receptors came from a human donor with acute or convalescent COVID-19. The donor label of this sample is uncertain.

As concerns this clone: This CDR3 is also generated by other DNA sequences in the sample. The V call is TRBV3-1 (or the pseudogene TRBV3-2), the J call TRBJ1-2, with 8 bases matching TRBD1. Germline V CDR1 and CDR2: LGHDT, YNNKEL (reference sequence). The CDR3 sequence is 14 residues long. V lost 0 bases, J lost 5 bases, and 2 bases stayed unmatched. This chain's CDR3 is CASSQDTGGYGYTF. The CDR3 DNA reads as TGTGCCAGCAGCCAAGATACAGGGGGGTATGGCTACACCTTC.

The genes are TRBV20-1 and TRBJ2-1; 7 bases align to TRBD1. The CDR3 sequence is 11 residues long. Germline loops: CDR1 DFQATT, CDR2 SNEGSKA (reference sequence). V trimming: 6 bases; J trimming: 12 bases; junction bases outside the gene matches: 8. The CDR3 DNA sequence: TGCAGTGCAGACACAGGGGATTCGCAGTTCTTC. The encoded protein is CSADTGDSQFF.

This chain connects TRBV14 to TRBJ1-4; no clear D. The V gene lost 5 bases and the J gene lost 8 bases, with 21 bases spanning the gap. There are 16 residues in the CDR3. Germline loops: CDR1 SGHDN, CDR2 FVKESK. CDR3 residues: CASSSEQMDSGEKLFF. CDR3 in DNA: TGTGCCAGCAGCTCCGAACAAATGGACTCGGGGGAAAAACTGTTTTTT.

V and J are TRBV7-2 and TRBJ1-3; D is ambiguous. The CDR3 loop spans 13 amino acids. V dropped 4 bases and J dropped 7 bases, with 11 bases sitting between them. The germline V gene has CDR1 SGHTA and CDR2 FQGNSA. The CDR3: CASSSSSENTIYF. CDR3 sequence (DNA): TGTGCCAGCAGCTCTAGTTCCGAGAACACCATATATTTT.

The chain is built from TRBV7-2 and TRBJ1-4, with D perhaps matching TRBD1 (5 bases). The CDR3 totals 15 residues. Deletions cut 0 bases from V and 6 bases from J, with 11 bases between. From germline, CDR1 is SGHTA and CDR2 FQGNSA. The CDR3 loop reads CASSLAGGGDEKLFF. DNA for the CDR3: TGTGCCAGCAGCTTAGCGGGCGGGGGGGATGAAAAACTGTTTTTT.

J is TRBJ2-6 and V is TRBV11-2, with 10 bases fitting TRBD1. The CDR3 runs 19 residues. With 1 base clipped from V and 0 bases from J, the junction kept 6 bases outside the gene matches. The germline CDR1 and CDR2 sequences are SGHAT and FQNNGV. This CDR3 is CASSLGWDRGTSGANVLTF. DNA of the CDR3: TGTGCCAGCAGCTTAGGCTGGGACAGGGGAACCTCTGGGGCCAACGTCCTGACTTTC.

This chain joins TRBV29-1 and TRBJ2-3; TRBD1 is a possible D gene (5 bases). Trimming removed 2 bases at V and 1 base at J, with 7 bases between. CDR1 and CDR2 from the germline V gene are SQVTM and ANQGSEA. This CDR3 region has 13 residues. As DNA, the CDR3 is TGCAGCGTTGAACTGACAGGCACAGATACGCAGTATTTT. This encodes CSVELTGTDTQYF.

For the CDR3, the DNA is TGTGCCAGCAGCGTATCAGGGGGGACAGATACGCAGTATTTT. Encoded protein: CASSVSGGTDTQYF. The genes are TRBV9 and TRBJ2-3; D might be TRBD1 (7 bases). This CDR3 is 14 amino acids long. V was shortened by 1 base and J by 3 bases, with 9 bases between the two germline ends. Germline V gives CDR1 SGDLS, CDR2 YYNGEE.

The chain links TRBV27 to TRBJ1-6; D is uncertain. The V and J ends lost 5 bases and 6 bases respectively, with 11 bases between them. The CDR3 contains 14 residues. In germline, CDR1 is MNHEY, CDR2 SMNVEV (reference sequence). The CDR3: CASSLRELNSPLHF. CDR3 sequence (DNA): TGTGCCAGCAGTCTTCGTGAGCTTAATTCACCCCTCCACTTT.

The chain carries TRBV5-1 and TRBJ2-7, with D possibly TRBD1 on 7 matching bases. The length of the CDR3 is 14 residues. The V and J ends lost 4 bases and 3 bases respectively, with 14 bases between them. Germline CDR1 and CDR2: SGHRS and YFSETQ. The CDR3 DNA reads as TGCGCCAGCAGCCTGGAGGGACAGCGCTACGAGCAGTACTTC. It yields the protein CASSLEGQRYEQYF.

In its sample, this clone was seen once. The chain has TRBV24-1 and TRBJ2-5, with D unresolved. Germline CDR1 KGHDR, CDR2 SFDVKD. The CDR3 extends over 12 amino acids. V shed 1 base and J shed 6 bases, with 5 bases lying between them. The CDR3 region has the DNA TGTGCCACCAGTGATTTCGAGAAGACCCAGTACTTC. Its protein product is CATSDFEKTQYF.

This sequence joins TRBV7-9 and TRBJ2-6; D possibly corresponds to TRBD1 (6 bases). Trimming pared 4 bases from V and 3 bases from J, leaving 10 bases between. The length of the CDR3 is 15 residues. The germline V gene has CDR1 SEHNR and CDR2 FQNEAQ (reference sequence). This CDR3 reads CASSSGQFGANVLTF. The CDR3 DNA reads TGTGCCAGCAGCTCCGGACAGTTTGGGGCCAACGTCCTGACTTTC.